This TCR beta chain stems from a study of patients and donors after allogeneic stem cell transplantation. TCRdb reprocessed the RT-PCR reads via MiXCR and lists one record per CDR3 protein. Here the sample spans 410,000 or so distinct CDR3 sequences, 16% being singletons. Sequenced: blood, either unsorted or a sorted T cell fraction (not recorded which). The TCR was taken from a human donor who was either an allogeneic HSCT recipient or a stem cell or donor lymphocyte infusion donor (not recorded which). It is not recorded whose cells these are; they may come from a transplant donor.

CDR3 amino acids: CASTELGNTGELFF. DNA of the CDR3: TGTGCCAGCACCGAGTTGGGGAATACCGGGGAGCTGTTTTTT. The rearrangement joins TRBV6-1 to TRBJ2-2; no reliable D call. This CDR3 region has 14 residues. V lost 7 bases and J lost 5, with 14 bases in between. Germline V lookup: CDR1 MNHNS, CDR2 SASEGT.